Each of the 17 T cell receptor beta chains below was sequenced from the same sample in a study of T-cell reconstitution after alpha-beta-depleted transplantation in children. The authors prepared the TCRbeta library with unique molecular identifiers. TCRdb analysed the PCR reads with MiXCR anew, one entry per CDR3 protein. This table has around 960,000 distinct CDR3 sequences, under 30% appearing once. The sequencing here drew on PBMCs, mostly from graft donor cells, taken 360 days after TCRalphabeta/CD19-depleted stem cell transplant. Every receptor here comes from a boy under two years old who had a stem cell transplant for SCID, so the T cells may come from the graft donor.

CDR3 amino acids: CASSQETGRAKNIQYF. CDR3 nucleotides: TGTGCCAGCAGCCAAGAGACGGGTAGAGCCAAAAACATTCAGTACTTC. J is TRBJ2-4 and V is TRBV14; D call uncertain. The CDR3 length is 16 residues. From germline, CDR1 is SGHDN and CDR2 FVKESK. The V end was cut by 0 bases, the J end by 0 bases, with 9 bases between.

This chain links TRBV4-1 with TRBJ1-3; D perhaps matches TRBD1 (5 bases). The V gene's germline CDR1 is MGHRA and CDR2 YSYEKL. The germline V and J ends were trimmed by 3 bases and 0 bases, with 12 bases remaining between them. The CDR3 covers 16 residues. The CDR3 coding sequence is TGCGCCAGCAGCCAGCAGGGTCGGGTCTCTGGAAACACCATATATTTT. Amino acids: CASSQQGRVSGNTIYF.

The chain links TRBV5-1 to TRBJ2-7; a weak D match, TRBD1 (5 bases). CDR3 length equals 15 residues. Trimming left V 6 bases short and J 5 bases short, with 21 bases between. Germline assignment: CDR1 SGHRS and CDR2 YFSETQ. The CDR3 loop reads CASTLEAQGGHEQYF. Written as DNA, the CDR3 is TGCGCCAGCACCCTAGAGGCGCAGGGCGGCCACGAGCAGTACTTC.

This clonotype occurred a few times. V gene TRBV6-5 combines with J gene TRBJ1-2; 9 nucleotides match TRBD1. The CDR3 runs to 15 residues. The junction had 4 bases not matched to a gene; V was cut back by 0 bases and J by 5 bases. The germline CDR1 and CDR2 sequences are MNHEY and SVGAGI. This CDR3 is CASSYSGTGNYGYTF. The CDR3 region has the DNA TGTGCCAGCAGTTACTCGGGGACAGGGAATTATGGCTACACCTTC.

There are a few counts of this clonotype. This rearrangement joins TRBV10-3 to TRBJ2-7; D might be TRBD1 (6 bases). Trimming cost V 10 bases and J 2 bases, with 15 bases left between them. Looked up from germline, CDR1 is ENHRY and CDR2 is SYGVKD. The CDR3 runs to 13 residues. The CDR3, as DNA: TGTGCCAGTCACGAAGGGGGAACCTACGAGCAGTACTTC. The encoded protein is CASHEGGTYEQYF.

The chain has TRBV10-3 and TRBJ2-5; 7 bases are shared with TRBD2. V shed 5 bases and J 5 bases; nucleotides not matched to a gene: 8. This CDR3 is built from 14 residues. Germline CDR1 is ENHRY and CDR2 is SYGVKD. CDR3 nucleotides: TGTGCCATCAGTCTGATGGGGGGGATGGAGACCCAGTACTTC. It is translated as CAISLMGGMETQYF.

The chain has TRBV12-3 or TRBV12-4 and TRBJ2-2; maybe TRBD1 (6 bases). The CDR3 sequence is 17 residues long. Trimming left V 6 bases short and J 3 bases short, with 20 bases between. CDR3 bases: TGTGCCAGCAGCCACCCAGGGGCCCCGGACTACACCGGGGAGCTGTTTTTT. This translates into CASSHPGAPDYTGELFF.

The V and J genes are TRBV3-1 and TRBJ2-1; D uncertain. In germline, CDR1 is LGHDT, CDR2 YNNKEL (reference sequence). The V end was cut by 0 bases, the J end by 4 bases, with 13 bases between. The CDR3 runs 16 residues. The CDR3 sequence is CASSQDLSSEYNEQFF. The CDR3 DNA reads TGTGCCAGCAGCCAAGATCTTTCCAGTGAATACAATGAGCAGTTCTTC.

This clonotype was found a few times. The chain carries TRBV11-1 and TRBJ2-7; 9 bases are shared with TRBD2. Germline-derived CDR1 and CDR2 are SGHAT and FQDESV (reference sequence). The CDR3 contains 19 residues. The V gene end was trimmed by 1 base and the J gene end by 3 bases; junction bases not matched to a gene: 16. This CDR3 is CASSLGVAGVDLLGYEQYF. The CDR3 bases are TGTGCCAGCAGCTTAGGGGTAGCGGGGGTGGACCTCCTTGGCTACGAGCAGTACTTC.

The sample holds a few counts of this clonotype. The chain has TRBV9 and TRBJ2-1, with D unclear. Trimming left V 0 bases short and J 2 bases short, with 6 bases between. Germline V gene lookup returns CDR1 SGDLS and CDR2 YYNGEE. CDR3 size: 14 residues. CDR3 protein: CASSVGAPYNEQFF. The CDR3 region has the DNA TGTGCCAGCAGCGTAGGAGCTCCCTACAATGAGCAGTTCTTC.

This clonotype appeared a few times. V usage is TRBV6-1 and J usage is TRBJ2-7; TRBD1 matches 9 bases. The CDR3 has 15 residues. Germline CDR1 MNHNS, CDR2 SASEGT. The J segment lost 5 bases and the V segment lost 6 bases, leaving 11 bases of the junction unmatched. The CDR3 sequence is CASSSRQGEFNEQYF. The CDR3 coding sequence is TGTGCCAGCAGCTCGCGACAGGGGGAATTTAACGAGCAGTACTTC.

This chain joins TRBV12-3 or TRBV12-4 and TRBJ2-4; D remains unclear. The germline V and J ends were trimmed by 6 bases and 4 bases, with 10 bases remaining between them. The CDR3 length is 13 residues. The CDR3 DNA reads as TGTGCCAGCAGCCATGGATCTAAAAACATTCAGTACTTC. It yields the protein CASSHGSKNIQYF.

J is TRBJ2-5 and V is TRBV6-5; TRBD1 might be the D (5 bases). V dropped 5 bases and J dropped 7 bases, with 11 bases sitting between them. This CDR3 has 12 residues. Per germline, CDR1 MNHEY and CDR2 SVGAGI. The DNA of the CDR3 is TGTGCCAGCAGTCCGACAGTGGGGACCCAGTACTTC. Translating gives CASSPTVGTQYF.

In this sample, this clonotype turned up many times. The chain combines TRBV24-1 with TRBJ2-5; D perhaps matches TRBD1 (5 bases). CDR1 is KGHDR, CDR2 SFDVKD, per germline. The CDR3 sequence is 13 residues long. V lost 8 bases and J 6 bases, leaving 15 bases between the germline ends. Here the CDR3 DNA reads TGTGCCACCATGTCCAGGACAACGCAGACCCAGTACTTC. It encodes CATMSRTTQTQYF.

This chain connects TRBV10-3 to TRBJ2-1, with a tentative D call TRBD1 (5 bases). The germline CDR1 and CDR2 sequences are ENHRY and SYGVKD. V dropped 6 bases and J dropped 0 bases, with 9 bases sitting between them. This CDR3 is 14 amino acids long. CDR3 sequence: CAIRETVSYNEQFF. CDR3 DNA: TGTGCCATCAGAGAGACAGTCTCCTACAATGAGCAGTTCTTC.

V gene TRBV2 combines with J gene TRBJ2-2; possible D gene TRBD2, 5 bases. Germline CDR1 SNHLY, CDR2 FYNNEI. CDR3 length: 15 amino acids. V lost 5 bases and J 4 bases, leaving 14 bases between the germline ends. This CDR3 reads CASSYSGSGTGELFF. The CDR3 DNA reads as TGTGCCAGCAGTTATTCGGGGTCGGGCACCGGGGAGCTGTTTTTT.

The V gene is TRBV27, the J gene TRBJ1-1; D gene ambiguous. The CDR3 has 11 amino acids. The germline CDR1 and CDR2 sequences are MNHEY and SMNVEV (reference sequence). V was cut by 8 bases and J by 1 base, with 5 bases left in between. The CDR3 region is CASWRNTEAFF. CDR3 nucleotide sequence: TGTGCCAGCTGGAGGAACACTGAAGCTTTCTTT.